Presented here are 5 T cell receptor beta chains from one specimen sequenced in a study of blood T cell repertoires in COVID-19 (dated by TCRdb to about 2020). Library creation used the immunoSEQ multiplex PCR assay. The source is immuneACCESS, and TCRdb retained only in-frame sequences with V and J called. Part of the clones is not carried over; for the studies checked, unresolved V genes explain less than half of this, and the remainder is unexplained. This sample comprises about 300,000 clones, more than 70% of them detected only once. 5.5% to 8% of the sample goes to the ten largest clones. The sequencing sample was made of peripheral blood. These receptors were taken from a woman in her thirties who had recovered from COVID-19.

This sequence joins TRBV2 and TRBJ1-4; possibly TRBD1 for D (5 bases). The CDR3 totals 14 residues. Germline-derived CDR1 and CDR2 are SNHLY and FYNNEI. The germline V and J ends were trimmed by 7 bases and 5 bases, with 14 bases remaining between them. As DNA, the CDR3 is TGTGCCAGCACCGAGACAGAACCGAATGAAAAACTGTTTTTT. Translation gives CASTETEPNEKLFF.

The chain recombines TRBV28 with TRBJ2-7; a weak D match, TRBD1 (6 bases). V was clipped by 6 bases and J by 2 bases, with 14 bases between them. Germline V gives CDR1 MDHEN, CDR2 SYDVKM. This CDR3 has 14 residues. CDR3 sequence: CASSQHRDAYEQYF. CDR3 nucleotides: TGTGCCAGCAGCCAACACAGGGACGCCTACGAGCAGTACTTC.

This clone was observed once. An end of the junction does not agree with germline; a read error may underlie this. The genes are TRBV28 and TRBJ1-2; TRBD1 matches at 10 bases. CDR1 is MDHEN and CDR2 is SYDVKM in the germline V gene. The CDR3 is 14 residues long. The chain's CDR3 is CASGLGTGDYGYTF. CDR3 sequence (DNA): TGTGCCAGCGGTTTGGGGACAGGGGACTATGGCTACACCTTC.

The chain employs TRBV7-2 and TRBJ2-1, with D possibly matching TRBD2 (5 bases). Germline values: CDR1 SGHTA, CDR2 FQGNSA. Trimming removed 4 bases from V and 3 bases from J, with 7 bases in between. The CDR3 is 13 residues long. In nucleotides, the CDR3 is TGTGCCAGCAGCTCCACTAGCTACAATGAGCAGTTCTTC. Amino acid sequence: CASSSTSYNEQFF.

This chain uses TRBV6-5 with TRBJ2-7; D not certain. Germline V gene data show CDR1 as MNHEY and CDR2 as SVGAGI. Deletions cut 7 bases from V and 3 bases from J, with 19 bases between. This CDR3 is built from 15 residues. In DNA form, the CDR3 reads TGTGCCAGCACCCCTAGGTTAGAGGATTACTACGAGCAGTACTTC. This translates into CASTPRLEDYYEQYF.